This T cell receptor (beta chain) was documented in a study of blood T cell repertoires in COVID-19. Whole-study context: PBMCs, B-cell-depleted T cells, or T cells provided the cDNA or gDNA that made up the material.

Generated by immunoSEQ multiplex PCR, the TCRdb table keeps only in-frame clones and is missing some. The sample lists about 220,000 clones, about nine tenths occurring once. CDR3 size: 12 residues. From germline, CDR1 is MGHRA and CDR2 YSYEKL. V lost 1 base, J lost 8 bases, and 8 bases lay in between. The source material was PBMCs or T cells enriched from blood (not recorded which). The receptor's source is a woman between 40 and 55 years old with acute COVID-19. The chain is built from TRBV4-1 and TRBJ1-2; D not certain. Here the CDR3 reads CASSQGGEGYTF. The CDR3, as DNA: TGCGCCAGCAGCCAAGGTGGTGAGGGCTACACCTTC.